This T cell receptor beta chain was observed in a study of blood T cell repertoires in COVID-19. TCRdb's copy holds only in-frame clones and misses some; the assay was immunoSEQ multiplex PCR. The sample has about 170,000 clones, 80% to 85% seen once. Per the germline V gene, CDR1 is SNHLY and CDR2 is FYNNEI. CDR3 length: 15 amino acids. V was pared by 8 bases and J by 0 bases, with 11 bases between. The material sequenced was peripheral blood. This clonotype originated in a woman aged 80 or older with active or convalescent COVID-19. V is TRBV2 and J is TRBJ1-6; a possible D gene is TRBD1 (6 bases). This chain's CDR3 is CASHDRSSYNSPLHF. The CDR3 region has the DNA TGTGCCAGCCACGACAGGAGCTCCTATAATTCACCCCTCCACTTT.